The rows below give T cell receptor beta chains drawn from one sample of a study of blood T cell repertoires in COVID-19. Here immunoSEQ multiplex PCR was the method, and the copy in TCRdb shows in-frame clones only, minus some. The sample holds a few hundred thousand clones; around nine tenths are singletons and the top ten take about 11%. The sample was peripheral blood. The receptors originated from a woman in her thirties with COVID-19, enrolled during active disease. CDR3s include the opening cysteine and the closing phenylalanine or tryptophan. Only part of the rows carry a size: once, few, many, or a class if the clone is expanded.

TRBV7-3	.	TRBJ2-5	CASSLNSQETQYF
TRBV5-1	.	TRBJ2-1	CASSFRQGVINEQFF
TRBV29-1	.	TRBJ1-2	CSVEDPRLHGYTF
TRBV28	.	TRBJ2-3	CASSPDFSDTQYF
TRBV7-6	once	TRBJ1-1	CASSPVTGATEAFF
TRBV7-2	.	TRBJ2-3	CASSLAAADTQYF
TRBV25-1	.	TRBJ1-3	CASSRQGGNTIYF
TRBV28	.	TRBJ2-7	CASSKGGTGPYEQYF
TRBV7-3	.	TRBJ2-3	CASSQIQGSGDTQYF
TRBV3-1/TRBV3-2	.	TRBJ2-1	CASSPVLAGGSGQFF
TRBV28	.	TRBJ2-5	CASSLGRVGPISKYF
TRBV18	.	TRBJ1-2	CASSRTVGYTF
TRBV28	.	TRBJ2-2	CASSLMGRGSGRTGELFF
TRBV27	.	TRBJ2-3	CASSSPQGPTDTQYF
TRBV7-9	.	TRBJ2-3	CASSLGRQGAGDTQYF
TRBV4-2	.	TRBJ2-4	CASSQVVSEEIQYF
TRBV7-8	.	TRBJ1-3	CASSPLDSFPGNTIYF
TRBV7-8	.	TRBJ1-1	CASSSLQGAEAFF
TRBV5-5	.	TRBJ2-1	CASSFPGNEQFF
TRBV15	.	TRBJ1-5	CATSREGQGGQPQHF
TRBV19	.	TRBJ1-3	CASSTAGQGNTIYF
TRBV27	.	TRBJ1-5	CASSPRQGKVHQPQHF
TRBV5-1	once	TRBJ2-1	CASSLGLNNEQFF
TRBV28	few	TRBJ1-3	CASSLPQGAKGNTIYF
TRBV18	.	TRBJ1-1	CASSILPGTRVNTEAFF
TRBV6-5	.	TRBJ2-7	CASSSAGTAPYEQYF
TRBV11-2	.	TRBJ2-3	CASSLLLAQRADTQYF
TRBV2	.	TRBJ1-2	CASSGGTGEGYTF
TRBV19	.	TRBJ2-5	CASSAGLAVLETQYF
TRBV3-1/TRBV3-2	.	TRBJ2-7	CASSNSWTSSSYEQYF
TRBV10-3	few	TRBJ1-2	CAISESTGQGARGYTF
TRBV9	.	TRBJ1-2	CASSPLERYGYTF
TRBV6-5	.	TRBJ2-7	CASSYGWQGRDEQYF
TRBV25-1	.	TRBJ2-2	CASSVSRNTGELFF
TRBV10-3	few	TRBJ1-5	CAISESPGGNQPQHF
TRBV25-1	once	TRBJ1-5	CASSATGAGQPQHF
TRBV7-2	.	TRBJ1-4	CASSTRQGRIEKLFF
TRBV6-5	.	TRBJ2-7	CASTPRGRNSYEQYF
TRBV5-5	once	TRBJ1-1	CASSLRGTEAFF
TRBV7-6	.	TRBJ2-5	CASSPSGSPRETQYF
TRBV4-1	.	TRBJ2-3	CASSQAGGGGADTQYF
TRBV7-8	.	TRBJ2-2	CASSLGATDDTGELFF
TRBV29-1	.	TRBJ2-7	CSVEKGQGYEQYF
TRBV30	.	TRBJ1-4	CACAQGGEEKLFF
TRBV28	once	TRBJ2-7	CASSLGGAEQYF
TRBV11-3	.	TRBJ2-2	CASSLVIRGETGELFF
TRBV5-1	.	TRBJ1-1	CASSLRGYNTEAFF